The entry that follows covers one T cell receptor (beta chain) sequence. Its antigen is currently unknown. The data originate from a study of T cell responses to AZD1222 COVID-19 vaccine. Background on the study: Both about-4-week and about-12-week second-dose recipients were combined.

This table comes from immunoSEQ multiplex PCR, and its TCRdb copy is limited to in-frame clones, with some not included. The table lists over 75,000 clones, 89% of them singletons. Trimming removed 3 bases at V and 4 bases at J, with 17 bases between. The germline gives CDR1 SGDLS, CDR2 YYNGEE. CDR3 length equals 16 residues. General study results and limits: Clonal diversity was possibly underestimated, and white British individuals and females predominated among donors. It was only after the peak T cell response that any repertoires were sampled.

The clonotype was recovered from an adult in good health. Here the sequenced sample was peripheral blood, taken on day 0 of AZD1222 vaccination. This chain connects TRBV9 to TRBJ1-3; D gene uncertain. The CDR3 DNA reads TGTGCCAGCAGCGAAAGCTTGGCCGGGTCCGGAAACACCATATATTTT. Translating gives CASSESLAGSGNTIYF.